These T cell receptor beta chains were read from a single sample in a study of blood T cell repertoires in COVID-19. The method was immunoSEQ multiplex PCR; TCRdb's version includes in-frame clones alone and lacks a portion of them. Seen here are over 45,000 clones, 65% to 85% observed once, and the top ten hold under 60%. Sequencing was done on a sample of peripheral blood. These receptors all stem from a man aged 70 or older with acute or convalescent COVID-19. CDR3s include the opening cysteine and the closing phenylalanine or tryptophan. The order of the fields is clone size, V gene, J gene, D gene, CDR3 protein, CDR3 DNA. The D gene is left open where the match is weak. Rows give clone size only sometimes, using once, few, many, or a class for an expanded clone.

once	TRBV29-1	TRBJ1-2	-	CSVSQQGDGYTF	TGCAGCGTTTCGCAACAGGGAGATGGCTACACCTTC
-	TRBV7-2	TRBJ2-5	-	CASSQGGGLETQYF	TGTGCCAGCAGTCAAGGGGGGGGCCTGGAGACCCAGTACTTC
-	TRBV12-3/TRBV12-4	TRBJ2-5	TRBD1	CASGQGVLETQYF	TGTGCCAGCGGGCAGGGGGTTCTGGAGACCCAGTACTTC
few	TRBV27	TRBJ2-7	-	CASSPTRASLYEQYF	TGTGCCAGCAGTCCGACGCGGGCCAGCCTTTACGAGCAGTACTTC
once	TRBV7-2	TRBJ2-5	-	CASSLGPLGETQYF	TGTGCCAGCAGCTTAGGACCCCTAGGAGAGACCCAGTACTTC
-	TRBV3-1/TRBV3-2	TRBJ2-2	-	CASSQDSGPGELFF	TGTGCCAGCAGCCAAGACAGCGGGCCCGGGGAGCTGTTTTTT
few	TRBV27	TRBJ2-7	-	CASSGGYEQYF	TGTGCCAGTTCAGGAGGGTACGAGCAGTACTTC
-	TRBV28	TRBJ2-7	-	CASNPPQRREQYF	TGTGCCAGCAACCCACCTCAGAGGAGAGAGCAGTACTTC
few	TRBV12-3/TRBV12-4	TRBJ1-1	-	CASSGFLDTEAFF	TGTGCCAGCAGTGGCTTTTTGGACACTGAAGCTTTCTTT
-	TRBV7-6	TRBJ1-4	TRBD1	CASSLGFEGQGNEKLFF	TGTGCCAGCAGCTTAGGCTTTGAGGGACAGGGGAATGAAAAACTGTTTTTT
-	TRBV5-1	TRBJ1-1	-	CASSSVSDTEAFF	TGCGCCAGCAGCTCGGTCTCTGACACTGAAGCTTTCTTT
-	TRBV29-1	TRBJ2-2	-	CSAQGGNTGELFF	TGCAGCGCCCAGGGGGGAAACACCGGGGAGCTGTTTTTT
-	TRBV4-3	TRBJ1-6	-	CASSLRGGASYNSPLHF	TGCGCCAGCAGCCTCAGAGGTGGGGCCTCCTATAATTCACCCCTCCACTTT
-	TRBV10-3	TRBJ1-4	-	CATLREGTVNEKLFF	TGTGCCACCCTCCGTGAGGGGACTGTGAATGAAAAACTGTTTTTT
-	TRBV4-2	TRBJ1-5	-	CASSQGAGPPQHF	TGTGCCAGCAGCCAAGGAGCTGGTCCCCCCCAGCATTTT
-	TRBV5-1	TRBJ1-3	-	CASSPDNSGNTIYF	TGCGCCAGCAGCCCCGACAACTCTGGAAACACCATATATTTT
-	TRBV10-3	TRBJ2-5	-	CAIGSGETQYF	TGTGCCATCGGGAGCGGGGAGACCCAGTACTTC
-	TRBV6-2/TRBV6-3	TRBJ2-3	TRBD2	CASSYSASGADTQYF	TGTGCCAGCAGTTACTCGGCTAGCGGGGCAGATACGCAGTATTTT
-	TRBV11-2	TRBJ1-1	-	CASTYLRGSGEAFF	TGTGCCAGCACCTATCTCAGGGGTTCTGGTGAAGCTTTCTTT
few	TRBV2	TRBJ1-1	TRBD1	CASSEKTGGYTEAFF	TGTGCCAGCAGTGAAAAGACAGGGGGTTACACTGAAGCTTTCTTT
-	TRBV7-2	TRBJ2-4	-	CASSSTAGIKNIQYF	TGTGCCAGCAGCTCTACAGCAGGGATCAAAAACATTCAGTACTTC
-	TRBV4-3	TRBJ2-7	TRBD2	CASSQDFLAVYEQYF	TGCGCCAGCAGCCAAGATTTTCTAGCGGTCTACGAGCAGTACTTC